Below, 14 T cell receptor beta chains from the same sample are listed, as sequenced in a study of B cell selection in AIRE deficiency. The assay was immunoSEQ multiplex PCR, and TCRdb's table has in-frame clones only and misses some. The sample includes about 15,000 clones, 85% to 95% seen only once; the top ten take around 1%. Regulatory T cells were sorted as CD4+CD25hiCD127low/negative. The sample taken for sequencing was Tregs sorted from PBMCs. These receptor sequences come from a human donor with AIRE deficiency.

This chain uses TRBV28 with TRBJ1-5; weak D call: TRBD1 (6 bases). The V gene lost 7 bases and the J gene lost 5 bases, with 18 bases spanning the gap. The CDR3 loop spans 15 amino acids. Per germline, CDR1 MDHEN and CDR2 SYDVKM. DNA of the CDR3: TGTGCCAGCACTCCCGGGGGGACAATTCATCAGCCCCAGCATTTT. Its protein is CASTPGGTIHQPQHF.

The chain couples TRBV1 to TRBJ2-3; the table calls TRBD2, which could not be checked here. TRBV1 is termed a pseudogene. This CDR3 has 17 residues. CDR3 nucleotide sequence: TGCACCAGCAGCCAAGCGGGTAGCGGGAGAGGCACAGATACGCAGTATTTT. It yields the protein CTSSQAGSGRGTDTQYF.

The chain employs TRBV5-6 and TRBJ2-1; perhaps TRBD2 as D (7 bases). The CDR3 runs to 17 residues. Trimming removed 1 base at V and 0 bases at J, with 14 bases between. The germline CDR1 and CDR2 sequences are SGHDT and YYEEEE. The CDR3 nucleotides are TGTGCCAGCAGCTTGCGGGCGGGGGCCACCTCCTACAATGAGCAGTTCTTC. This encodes CASSLRAGATSYNEQFF.

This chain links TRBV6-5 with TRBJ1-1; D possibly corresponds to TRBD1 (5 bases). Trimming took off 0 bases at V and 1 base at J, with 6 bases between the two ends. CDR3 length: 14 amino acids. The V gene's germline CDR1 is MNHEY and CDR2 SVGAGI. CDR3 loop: CASSYSRENTEAFF. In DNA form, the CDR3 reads TGTGCCAGCAGTTACTCCAGGGAGAACACTGAAGCTTTCTTT.

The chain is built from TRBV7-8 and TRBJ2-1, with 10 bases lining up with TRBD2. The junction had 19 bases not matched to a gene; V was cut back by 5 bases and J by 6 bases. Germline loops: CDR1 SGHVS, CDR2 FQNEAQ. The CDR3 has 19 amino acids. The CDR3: CASSARATSGILRSNEQFF. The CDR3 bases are TGTGCCAGCAGCGCGCGCGCCACTAGCGGGATCCTTAGGTCCAATGAGCAGTTCTTC.

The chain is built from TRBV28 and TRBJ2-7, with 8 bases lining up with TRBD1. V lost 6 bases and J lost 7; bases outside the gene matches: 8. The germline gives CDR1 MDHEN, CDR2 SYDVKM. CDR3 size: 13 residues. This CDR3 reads CASRAGGLWEQYF. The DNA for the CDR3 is TGTGCCAGCAGGGCAGGGGGCCTCTGGGAGCAGTACTTC.

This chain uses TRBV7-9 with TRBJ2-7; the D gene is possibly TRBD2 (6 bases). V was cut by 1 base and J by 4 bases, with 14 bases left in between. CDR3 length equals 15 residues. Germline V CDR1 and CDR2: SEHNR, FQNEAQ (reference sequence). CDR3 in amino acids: CASSLGPGELYEQYF. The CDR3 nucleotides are TGTGCCAGCAGCTTAGGCCCGGGGGAGCTATACGAGCAGTACTTC.

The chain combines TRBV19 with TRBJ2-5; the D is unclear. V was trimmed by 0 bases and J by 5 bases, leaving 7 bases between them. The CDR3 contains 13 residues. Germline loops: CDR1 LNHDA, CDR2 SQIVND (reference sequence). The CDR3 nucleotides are TGTGCCAGTAGTATAGACCATAGGGAGACCCAGTACTTC. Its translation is CASSIDHRETQYF.

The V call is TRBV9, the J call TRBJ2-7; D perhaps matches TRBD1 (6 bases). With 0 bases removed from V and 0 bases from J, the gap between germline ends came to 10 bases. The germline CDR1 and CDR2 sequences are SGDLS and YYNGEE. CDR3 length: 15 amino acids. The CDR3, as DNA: TGTGCCAGCAGCGTAGCTACAGGGTTCTCCTACGAGCAGTACTTC. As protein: CASSVATGFSYEQYF.

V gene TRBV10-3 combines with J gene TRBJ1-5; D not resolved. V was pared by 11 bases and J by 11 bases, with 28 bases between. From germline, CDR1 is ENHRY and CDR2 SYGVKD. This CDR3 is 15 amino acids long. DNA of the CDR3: TGTGCCTCCTTAGAACCGGGAACTAAACAAGAGGCCCAGCATTTT. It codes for CASLEPGTKQEAQHF.

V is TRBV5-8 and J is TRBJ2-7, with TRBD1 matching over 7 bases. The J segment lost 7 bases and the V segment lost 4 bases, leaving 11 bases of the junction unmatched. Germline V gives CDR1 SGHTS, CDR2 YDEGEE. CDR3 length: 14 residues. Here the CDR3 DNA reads TGTGCCAGCAGCACTGATAGGGGGCATTGGGAGCAGTACTTC. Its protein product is CASSTDRGHWEQYF.

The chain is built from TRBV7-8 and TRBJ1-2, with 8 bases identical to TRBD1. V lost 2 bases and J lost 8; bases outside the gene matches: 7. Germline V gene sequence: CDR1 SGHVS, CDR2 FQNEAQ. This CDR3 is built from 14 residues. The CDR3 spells CASSLQGALKGYTF. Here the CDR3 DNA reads TGTGCCAGCAGCTTACAGGGGGCGCTTAAAGGCTACACCTTC.

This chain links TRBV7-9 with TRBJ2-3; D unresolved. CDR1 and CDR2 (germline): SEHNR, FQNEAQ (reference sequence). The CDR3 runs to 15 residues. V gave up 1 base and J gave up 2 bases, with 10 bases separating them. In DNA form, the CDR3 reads TGTGCCAGCAGCTTAGTAGGACCAAACACAGATACGCAGTATTTT. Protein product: CASSLVGPNTDTQYF.

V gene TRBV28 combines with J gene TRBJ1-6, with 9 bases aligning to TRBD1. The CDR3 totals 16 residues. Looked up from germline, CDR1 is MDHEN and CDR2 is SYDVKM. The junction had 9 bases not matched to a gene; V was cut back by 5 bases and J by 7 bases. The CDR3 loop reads CASSVTGGAGNSPLHF. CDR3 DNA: TGTGCCAGCAGTGTTACAGGGGGCGCGGGGAATTCACCCCTCCACTTT.